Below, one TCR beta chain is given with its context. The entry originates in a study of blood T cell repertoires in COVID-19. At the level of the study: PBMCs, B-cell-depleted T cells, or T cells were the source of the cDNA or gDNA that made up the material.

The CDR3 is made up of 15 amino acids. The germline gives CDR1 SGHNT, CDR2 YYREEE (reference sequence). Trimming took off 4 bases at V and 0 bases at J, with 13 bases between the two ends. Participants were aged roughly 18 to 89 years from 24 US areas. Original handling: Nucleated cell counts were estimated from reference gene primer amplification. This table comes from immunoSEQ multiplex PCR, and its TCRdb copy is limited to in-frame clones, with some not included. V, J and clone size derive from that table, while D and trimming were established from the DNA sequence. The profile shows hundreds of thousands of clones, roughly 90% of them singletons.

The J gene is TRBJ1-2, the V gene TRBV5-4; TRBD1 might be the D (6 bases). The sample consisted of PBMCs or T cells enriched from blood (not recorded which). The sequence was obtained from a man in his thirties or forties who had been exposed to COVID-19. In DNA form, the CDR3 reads TGTGCCAGCAGCCCAGGACAGCCTACTAACTATGGCTACACCTTC. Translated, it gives CASSPGQPTNYGYTF. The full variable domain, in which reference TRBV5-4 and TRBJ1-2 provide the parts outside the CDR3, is ETGVTQSPTHLIKTRGQQVTLRCSSQSGHNTVSWYQQALGQGPQFIFQYYREEENGRGNFPPRFSGLQFPNYSSELNVNALELDDSALYLCASSPGQPTNYGYTFGSGTRLTVV.